Listed here is a single T cell receptor beta chain. Its target is unknown. Here immunoSEQ multiplex PCR was the method, and the copy in TCRdb shows in-frame clones only, minus some. The sample consists of 150,000 to 200,000 clones, less than 95% of them appearing once. The germline V gene encodes CDR1 SEHNR and CDR2 FQNEAQ (reference sequence). This CDR3 region has 15 residues. Trimming cost V 0 bases and J 6 bases, with 9 bases left between them. The data were obtained in a study of cytomegalovirus exposure and HLA in healthy donors. Whole-study results and caveats: Reports indicated that the classifier achieved high specificity and sensitivity in diagnosing cytomegalovirus status. There were some public TCRs occurring in many donors, but most TCR sequences were rare. CMV antigen specificity was confirmed in vitro for three CMV-associated chains.

Material for sequencing was PBMCs. The chain joins TRBV7-9 to TRBJ1-6; maybe TRBD1 (6 bases). This sequence was found in a woman between 18 and 30 years old in good health and CMV-seropositive. This chain's CDR3 is CASSLAQGFNSPLHF. CDR3 coding DNA: TGTGCCAGCAGCTTAGCACAGGGATTTAATTCACCCCTCCACTTT.